Listed below are T cell receptor beta chains from one sample, sequenced in a study of CXCR3-negative and CXCR3-positive naive CD8 T cells. TCRdb reanalyzed the 5' RACE reads and collapses them to one entry per CDR3 protein, without DNA. This listing includes tens of thousands of distinct CDR3 sequences. The sequencing sample was made of memory CD8+ T cells from blood. Receptors originate from a human donor in good health. Some clones in this sample may be carry-over from other donors' samples. CDR3s include the opening cysteine and the closing phenylalanine or tryptophan. Size is omitted from some rows. Given values are once, few, many or a class for expanded clones.

CDR3 protein,J gene,CDR3 length,clone size,V gene
CASSPADGTDTEAFF,TRBJ1-1,15,-,TRBV7-9
CASTPETGTYEQYF,TRBJ2-7,14,-,TRBV14
CASSYIGPASYTGELFF,TRBJ2-2,17,-,TRBV7-8
CASSLDGSGTQRDTQYF,TRBJ2-3,17,-,TRBV7-3
CASSTGDTQYF,TRBJ2-3,11,-,TRBV19
CAISESGGGISYEQYF,TRBJ2-7,16,-,TRBV10-3
CASSFGTGMDYQFF,TRBJ2-1,14,-,TRBV11-2
CASSNPSRGAGTEAFF,TRBJ1-1,16,-,TRBV21-1
CASSQDRRTGPEAFF,TRBJ1-1,15,-,TRBV14
CASSPGTIYEQYF,TRBJ2-7,13,-,TRBV27
CASSRAGSLKNQPQHF,TRBJ1-5,16,-,TRBV27
CASSYSRGQINEQFF,TRBJ2-1,15,-,TRBV6-5
CASSQGTWLETPLHF,TRBJ1-6,15,-,TRBV3-1
CASRDPGPANTEAFF,TRBJ1-1,15,-,TRBV12-3/TRBV12-4
CSADGPSGSYEQYF,TRBJ2-7,14,-,TRBV29-1
CSARDPGTANTEAFF,TRBJ1-1,15,-,TRBV20-1
CASRGTGYNEQFF,TRBJ2-1,13,-,TRBV6-2/TRBV6-3
CSVEETAMGGHTEAFF,TRBJ1-1,16,-,TRBV29-1
CASSFFGDEKLFF,TRBJ1-4,13,-,TRBV7-2
CASSQDPSGGYNEQFF,TRBJ2-1,16,-,TRBV4-2
CASSPTAGGYETQYF,TRBJ2-5,15,-,TRBV7-2
CASSHAFYEQYF,TRBJ2-7,12,-,TRBV14
CASSPRTSVTQETQYF,TRBJ2-5,16,-,TRBV25-1
CSARWTSDYEQYF,TRBJ2-7,13,medium-sized,TRBV20-1
CASSDGPYNEQFF,TRBJ2-1,13,-,TRBV27
CAISESTGQETQYF,TRBJ2-5,14,-,TRBV10-3
CSVVDPPEGYTF,TRBJ1-2,12,-,TRBV29-1
CSATSGEDSTDTQYF,TRBJ2-3,15,-,TRBV20-1
CASSLALSLEGVNYEQYF,TRBJ2-7,18,-,TRBV5-6
CASSYSKGTGELFF,TRBJ2-2,14,-,TRBV6-6
CASSLSGAGSSPYEQYF,TRBJ2-7,17,-,TRBV7-9
CASSLARGYYEQYF,TRBJ2-7,14,-,TRBV7-2
CASGDSTYEQYF,TRBJ2-7,12,-,TRBV5-1
CASSLGRANEQFF,TRBJ2-1,13,-,TRBV5-1
CASSDSVAGGPDTQYF,TRBJ2-3,16,-,TRBV6-4
CASSAPGGAGNEQFF,TRBJ2-1,15,-,TRBV6-1